This TCR beta chain came from a study of identical twins (dated by TCRdb to the mid-2010s). For context, the study as a whole: TCR alpha and beta repertoires from monozygotic twins, unrelated adults of various ages and cord blood were deep-sequenced to test whether fetal clonotypes persist. To rule out contamination, the twin experiments were replicated at different times with different library preparation protocols. Findings and caveats that apply to the study as a whole: Abundant cord blood beta clonotypes carried fewer insertions; young adult naive repertoires showed a weaker similar trend, while memory repertoires showed none. A weaker excess of twin sharing was found in beta out-of-frame sequences because the signal-to-noise ratio was lowered by fewer shared sequences. Zero-insertion analyses could be partly confounded by invariant T cells such as MAIT and iNKT, though diverse VJ usage argued against such confounding for most clonotypes. Because the same donors could not be followed over many years, the conclusions depended on cross-sectional statistical analysis. Recombination models systematically underestimated out-of-frame TCR alpha sharing in monozygotic twins but agreed with sharing between unrelated individuals. Out-of-frame TCR alpha sequences shared between twins showed an excess of low generation-probability sequences compared with coincidental sharing between unrelated individuals.

This clonotype appeared many times. Which antigen it targets is not known. The input lacks base qualities; no much larger clone sits a single base away. Library creation used 5' RACE. This sample was sequenced with an Illumina HiSeq 2000. A universal primer binding site was added through template switching, and the final cDNA carried a unique molecular identifier so that TCR cDNA molecules could be counted accurately. Specific primers in the conserved constant-segment region were used to synthesize first-strand cDNA for the TCR alpha and beta chains. To control for contamination, each cDNA library was double barcoded with a SMART-Mk sample barcode plus Illumina barcodes. TruSeq adapter sequences along with Illumina sample barcodes were introduced in two successive PCR steps. The Illumina HiSeq platform was used with custom primers to sequence TCR alpha and beta cDNA libraries. In the paper's pipeline: MiGEC processed the raw reads to extract unique molecular identifiers, while MiXCR was used to determine the CDR3 positions. For each individual, recombination models were inferred using an EM algorithm with the repgenHMM and IGoR tools. The tcR package in R was used for shared clonotype analysis, with sharing normalized by the product of cloneset sizes. To study raw recombination free of thymic and clonal selection effects, out-of-frame nonproductive sequences were analyzed. The public reads were quality trimmed at Q25 with fastp and then assembled into clones with MiXCR by TCRdb, keeping productive beta chains. Here each entry gathers all rows of one CDR3 protein and keeps the most common genes and DNA. These V and J calls are TCRdb output, not the study's own analysis. Within this sample are around 680,000 distinct CDR3 sequences, with under 9% of them counted one time only. The ten largest clones add up to approximately 0.96% of the sample.

Trimming costs V 1 base and J 8 bases, and their ends lie 15 bases apart. CDR1 and CDR2, looked up from the germline V gene, are SQVTM and ANQGSEA. From the cysteine up to the phenylalanine, the CDR3 has a length of 14 residues. CDR3 DNA only is kept here, 42 bases in frame from base 1. All donors were healthy Caucasians. Three pairs of female monozygotic twins, all aged roughly 18 to 30 years, were included in the twin cohort. Peripheral blood mononuclear cells were the source from which RNA for the TCR libraries was isolated. The data were also submitted as part of a second study, on yellow fever vaccine responses in identical twins. As the second publication notes: According to the authors, in identical twins the way T cells responded to vaccination appeared partly convergent and partly personalized. In the study, vaccine-responding T cell clones were precisely tracked in identical twins.

The sequencing sample was made of PBMCs. The clonotype was recovered from a woman aged 18-35 years in good health. The chain employs TRBV29-1 and TRBJ2-4, with the identity of the D gene unclear. The DNA sequence is TGCAGCGTTGAAGTAGGGCCCCCGATTGACATTCAGTACTTC. It codes for CSVEVGPPIDIQYF.